The rows below give T cell receptor beta chains drawn from one sample of a study of blood T cells in healthy people across ages. TCRdb called the 5' RACE reads again in MiXCR, with one record for every CDR3 protein. The sample includes around 1,500,000 distinct CDR3 sequences, around 39% of them seen just once. Material for sequencing was blood. These TCRs come from a woman aged 18-30 years in good health. Each CDR3 is given with its conserved first and last residue. A D gene is named only where the DNA matches it firmly. The listing skips clone size in some rows; elsewhere it reads once, few, many or a size class.

TRBV7-2	.	TRBJ1-2	TRBD1	TGTGCCAGCAGCCCAAAGGCGGACAGGTCTCGGGGCTACACCTTC	CASSPKADRSRGYTF
TRBV6-1	.	TRBJ2-5	.	TGTGCCAGCAGTGAAGCTAGGGGGGGCCGGACCCAGTACTTC	CASSEARGGRTQYF
TRBV6-2/TRBV6-3	few	TRBJ2-1	TRBD1	TGTGCCAGCAGTTCACCGGGACAGGAGCAGTTCTTC	CASSSPGQEQFF
TRBV28	.	TRBJ1-1	.	TGTGCCAGCAGTTTCCGAGGCCCTGAAGCTTTCTTT	CASSFRGPEAFF
TRBV20-1	few	TRBJ2-7	TRBD2	TGCAGTGCTAGGTCTTCGACTAGCGGGGGGGTCTACGAGCAGTACTTC	CSARSSTSGGVYEQYF
TRBV9	few	TRBJ1-6	.	TGTGCCAGCAGCGTAGGCTCCTATAATTCACCCCTCCACTTT	CASSVGSYNSPLHF
TRBV5-1	.	TRBJ1-2	.	TGCGCCAGCAGCCTTCGACAGGAATTTAACTATGGCTACACCTTC	CASSLRQEFNYGYTF
TRBV2	few	TRBJ2-5	.	TGTGCCAGCAGACCGCACAACCCAGAGACCCAGTACTTC	CASRPHNPETQYF
TRBV5-1	.	TRBJ2-6	.	TGCGCCAGCAGCTCCTCGGACTCTGGGGCCAACGTCCTGACTTTC	CASSSSDSGANVLTF
TRBV25-1	.	TRBJ1-5	.	TGTGCCAGCAGTGATTCTAGATTAAGGAGCAATCAGCCCCAGCATTTT	CASSDSRLRSNQPQHF
TRBV5-1	.	TRBJ2-5	TRBD2	TGCGCCAGCAGCCAGCAGCGGGGGGCCCAAGAGACCCAGTACTTC	CASSQQRGAQETQYF
TRBV18	.	TRBJ1-1	.	TGTGCCAGCTCACCAGGCGGCTCCCGGAACACTGAAGCTTTCTTT	CASSPGGSRNTEAFF
TRBV7-8	few	TRBJ2-1	TRBD2	TGTGCCAGCAGCTTAGCCTTCCGGGAGGGCCCCTATGAGCAGTTCTTC	CASSLAFREGPYEQFF
TRBV7-9	few	TRBJ2-3	.	TGTGCCAGCAGCCCCCTCCGGGGGGCCCTAGATACGCAGTATTTT	CASSPLRGALDTQYF
TRBV4-1	few	TRBJ2-1	.	TGCGCCAGCAGGCTTCAAGGAGGGGCCTACAATGAGCAGTTCTTC	CASRLQGGAYNEQFF
TRBV27	few	TRBJ2-7	.	TGTGCCAGCAGTTTACGGCAGGGACTCTACGAGCAGTACTTC	CASSLRQGLYEQYF
TRBV10-3	.	TRBJ2-7	TRBD2	TGTGCCATCAGTCCTAGCGGGGGCTTCTACGAGCAGTACTTC	CAISPSGGFYEQYF
TRBV6-5	many	TRBJ2-5	.	TGTGCCAGCAGTTACGGGCCAGAGACCCAGTACTTC	CASSYGPETQYF
TRBV7-9	.	TRBJ2-5	.	TGTGCCAGCGGTCAACCCCAGACTGGAGAGACCCAGTACTTC	CASGQPQTGETQYF
TRBV6-1	.	TRBJ1-5	.	TGTGCCAGCAGTGAGGCAGGGAAGAATCAGCCCCAGCATTTT	CASSEAGKNQPQHF
TRBV24-1	.	TRBJ2-7	.	TGTGCCACCAGTGTCAATTGGAGAAGTTACGAGCAGTACTTC	CATSVNWRSYEQYF
TRBV13	.	TRBJ1-1	TRBD1	TGTGCCAGCAGCCACAGGGGGCCCAGGAACACTGAAGCTTTCTTT	CASSHRGPRNTEAFF
TRBV11-2	.	TRBJ1-4	.	TGTGCCAGCAGCTTGACAGCCCAGAATGAAAAACTGTTTTTT	CASSLTAQNEKLFF
TRBV7-9	.	TRBJ1-1	.	TGTGCCAGCAGCTTAGGGATGGCTGAAGCTTTCTTT	CASSLGMAEAFF
TRBV5-1	.	TRBJ2-5	.	TGCGCCAGCAGGACTGGGGTAGCAGCGACCCAAGAGACCCAGTACTTC	CASRTGVAATQETQYF
TRBV19	.	TRBJ2-7	.	TGTGCCAGTAGCGAAGGCAGTCAGGGGTTGGGTGAGCAGTACTTC	CASSEGSQGLGEQYF
TRBV6-2/TRBV6-3	few	TRBJ2-7	.	TGTGCCAGCAGTTACGGCTCAGCCTCCTACGAGCAGTACTTC	CASSYGSASYEQYF
TRBV5-1	.	TRBJ2-5	TRBD2	TGCGCCAGCAGCCGACCGGGACTAGTGGAGACCCAGTACTTC	CASSRPGLVETQYF
TRBV2	.	TRBJ1-5	TRBD1	TGTGCCAGCAGCCACAGGGGGGAGACCAATCAGCCCCAGCATTTT	CASSHRGETNQPQHF
TRBV5-1	few	TRBJ2-1	TRBD2	TGCGCCAGCAGCTTGGCCGGTAGCGGGGGGCCGAACTACAATGAGCAGTTCTTC	CASSLAGSGGPNYNEQFF
TRBV6-2/TRBV6-3	few	TRBJ2-3	.	TGTGCCAGCAGTTACGACCGGCCCCCAGCTACGCAGTATTTT	CASSYDRPPATQYF
TRBV2	once	TRBJ2-7	TRBD2	TGTGCCAGCAGGGAGACTAGCGGGGCCCTTGACTACGAGCAGTACTTC	CASRETSGALDYEQYF
TRBV28	.	TRBJ1-3	TRBD1	TGTGCCAGCACCCGACAGGGAACCTCTGGAAACACCATATATTTT	CASTRQGTSGNTIYF
TRBV6-5	.	TRBJ2-7	TRBD2	TGTGCCAGCCTCCGTTACGGGGGGAGCTCCTACGAGCAGTACTTC	CASLRYGGSSYEQYF
TRBV3-1	.	TRBJ2-1	TRBD2	TGTGCCAGCAGCCAAGATTCAACTAGCGGGAGAGGGTCCTACAATGAGCAGTTCTTC	CASSQDSTSGRGSYNEQFF
TRBV20-1	.	TRBJ1-4	.	TGCAGTGCTAGGGACAATTCGAGTCCTCATCCAACTAATGAAAAACTGTTTTTT	CSARDNSSPHPTNEKLFF
TRBV7-3	few	TRBJ2-3	TRBD2	TGTGCCAGCAGCCCGCGACTAGCGGGGGTCGTAGATACGCAGTATTTT	CASSPRLAGVVDTQYF
TRBV29-1	few	TRBJ2-3	.	TGCAGCGGTAAGGGAATAGAAGCAGATACGCAGTATTTT	CSGKGIEADTQYF
TRBV6-5	.	TRBJ2-7	.	TGTGCCAGCAGTTACTCAGGCAGGGGAGAAGGCGAGCAGTACTTC	CASSYSGRGEGEQYF
TRBV20-1	few	TRBJ1-1	.	TGCAGTGCTAGAGATTCGCTATCTGTGGGCGTCGGGAACACTGAAGCTTTCTTT	CSARDSLSVGVGNTEAFF
TRBV7-9	few	TRBJ1-2	.	TGTGCCAGCAGCCCCTCGGCAGGGGAGGGCTACACCTTC	CASSPSAGEGYTF
TRBV20-1	.	TRBJ2-1	TRBD2	TGCAGTGCTAGGGACGCGGGAGGGCTAGCCTCCTACAATGAGCAGTTCTTC	CSARDAGGLASYNEQFF